This TCR beta chain was sequenced during a study of cytomegalovirus exposure and HLA in healthy donors. Repertoires were generated with immunoSEQ multiplex PCR, while TCRdb's copy carries only in-frame clones and drops some. The table lists some 310,000 clones, 88% of them singletons. The CDR3 is made up of 16 amino acids. Trimming shortened V by 4 bases and J by 1 base, and 14 bases separated the two germline ends. Germline V gene sequence: CDR1 MGHRA, CDR2 YSYEKL. Input material: PBMCs. The sequence derives from a man aged 25 to 45 in good health and CMV-seronegative. The V gene is TRBV4-1, the J gene TRBJ2-4; maybe TRBD2 (6 bases). The CDR3 DNA reads TGCGCCAGCAGCCCCCGCGGAGGGGAGGCCAAAAACATTCAGTACTTC. Protein: CASSPRGGEAKNIQYF.